This T cell receptor beta chain originates from a study of cytomegalovirus exposure and HLA in healthy donors. CDR1 is SEHNR and CDR2 is FQNEAQ in the germline V gene (reference sequence). V gave up 4 bases and J gave up 4 bases, with 20 bases separating them. The CDR3 has 16 amino acids. The PCR employed 60 Vbeta primers together with 13 Jbeta primers. The repertoire was sequenced with immunoSEQ multiplex PCR; TCRdb's copy has only in-frame clones and lacks some. The table has 75,000 to 95,000 clones, around four fifths seen once. General study results and limits: Listed as cytomegalovirus-associated were 164 TCR beta chains. The authors later linked a missense DCLRE1C variant to TCR beta V- and J-gene trimming. Reported results showed that the classifier diagnosed cytomegalovirus status with high specificity and sensitivity.

A remark on this clone: Its antigen is not known.

This clonotype originated in a woman under 30 in good health and CMV-seropositive. V and J are TRBV7-9 and TRBJ2-7; no firm D call. Material for sequencing was PBMCs. The DNA for the CDR3 is TGTGCCAGCAGCTCGCTGCCTACCACCACCACTTACGAGCAGTACTTC. As protein: CASSSLPTTTTYEQYF. Full variable domain (rest looked up from reference TRBV7-9 and TRBJ2-7): DTGVSQNPRHKITKRGQNVTFRCDPISEHNRLYWYRQTLGQGPEFLTYFQNEAQLEKSRLLSDRFSAERPKGSFSTLEIQRTEQGDSAMYLCASSSLPTTTTYEQYFGPGTRLTVT.